A single sample gave rise to the 6 T cell receptor beta chains below, sequenced in a study of T-cell memory formation after mild COVID-19. TCRdb redid the calling of the 5' RACE reads with MiXCR, one entry per CDR3 protein. The sample carries 550,000 to 600,000 distinct CDR3 sequences, 17% recorded once. The sample taken for sequencing was PBMCs or a T cell subset sorted from them (not recorded which). All receptors come from an adult woman who had mild COVID-19 (a few samples of this study predate the infection). Cell type and time point are not known.

The V call is TRBV11-3, the J call TRBJ2-7; no firm D call. Trimming removed 6 bases at V and 6 bases at J, with 12 bases between. The germline V gene has CDR1 SGHNT and CDR2 YENEEA. This CDR3 spans 12 amino acids. In nucleotides, the CDR3 is TGTGCCAGCAGACCCCGCGTCGGCGAGCAGTACTTC. Protein product: CASRPRVGEQYF.

This clonotype was found a few times. CDR3 DNA sequence: TGTGCCAGCAGCCCCCCGCCCGGGCTCAGGGACGGAGGCTACACCTTC. This gives the protein CASSPPPGLRDGGYTF. The rearrangement links TRBV7-9 to TRBJ1-2; D perhaps matches TRBD1 (5 bases). Trimming pared 5 bases from V and 8 bases from J, leaving 24 bases between. This CDR3 region has 16 residues. The germline gives CDR1 SEHNR, CDR2 FQNEAQ (reference sequence).

The V gene is TRBV15, the J gene TRBJ2-5, with 7 nucleotides matching TRBD2. Looked up from germline, CDR1 is LNHNV and CDR2 is YYDKDF (reference sequence). The CDR3 runs 14 residues. V shed 2 bases and J 3 bases; nucleotides not matched to a gene: 3. The CDR3: CATSRLAEEETQYF. CDR3 DNA sequence: TGTGCCACCAGCAGACTAGCGGAAGAAGAGACCCAGTACTTC.

This clonotype occurred a few times. The chain employs TRBV2 and TRBJ1-6, with 9 bases aligning to TRBD1. Germline V lookup: CDR1 SNHLY, CDR2 FYNNEI. This CDR3 is 13 amino acids long. Germline trimming cut 6 bases from V and 9 bases from J; bases unmatched to any gene: 3. DNA of the CDR3: TGTGCCAGCAGCCGGGACAGGGTTTCACCCCTCCACTTT. The encoded protein is CASSRDRVSPLHF.

The chain recombines TRBV4-2 with TRBJ1-2; no firm D call. The V end lost 0 bases, the J end lost 4 bases, and 9 bases lay between the germline ends. Germline loops: CDR1 LGHNA, CDR2 YNFKEQ. The CDR3 covers 14 residues. The CDR3 here is CASSQDRQAYGYTF. CDR3 nucleotide sequence: TGTGCCAGCAGCCAAGATCGGCAGGCCTATGGCTACACCTTC.

The rearrangement joins TRBV12-3 or TRBV12-4 to TRBJ1-4; 10 nucleotides align to TRBD1. V trimming: 7 bases; J trimming: 6 bases; junction bases outside the gene matches: 8. The CDR3 length is 15 residues. CDR3 nucleotides: TGTGCCAGCACCAATCCCGGGACAGGGGATGAAAAACTGTTTTTT. This translates into CASTNPGTGDEKLFF.